The T cell receptor beta chain described here comes from a study of blood T cell repertoires in COVID-19 (dated by TCRdb to the early 2020s). With regard to the full study: Collaborator samples came from the United States, Italy and Spain and covered acute and convalescent phases of COVID-19. Where available, HLA class I and class II types were taken from metadata supplied by the sample provider and were not determined by assay-based typing. Sample metadata almost always included a de-identified subject ID, COVID-19 status, age in years and sex. The prospective study material was composed of cDNA or gDNA derived from T cells, B-cell-depleted T cells, or PBMCs. Deeply sampled blood TCRbeta repertoires from subjects exposed to, actively infected with, or recovered from COVID-19 were included in the dataset. The repertoires were made available in a free public database intended to serve as a resource for research on the immune response to SARS-CoV-2. Samples were obtained from the ongoing ImmuneRACE study (first 160 participants) and from over 1,000 subjects provided by 6 global collaborators. The research as a whole found: The amount of clinical and demographic metadata varied by source and participant and was provided uncurated.

From cysteine to phenylalanine, the CDR3 is 15 amino acids long. Only the CDR3 region is kept as DNA, spanning 45 bases read in frame from base 1. V is shortened by 1 base, J by 6 bases, and the region joining them spans 10 bases. CDR1 and CDR2 are read off the germline V gene as SGHTA and FQGNSA. TCRbeta CDR3 regions were amplified from genomic DNA by means of the immunoSEQ Assay, a bias-controlled multiplex PCR. In the original analysis: Nucleated cell counts per sample were estimated from amplification of reference gene primers within the assay. To quantify the absolute abundance of each unique TCRbeta CDR3 rearrangement, sequence reads were collapsed and filtered. For each sample, productive Simpson clonality was calculated as the square root of Simpson's diversity index over productive rearrangements. This is the immuneACCESS table as TCRdb keeps it, with only in-frame sequences that have V and J called. A part of the clones is gone; compared with another copy, unresolved V genes explain less than half, and the rest is unexplained. That table furnishes V, J and clone size, whereas the DNA furnished D and trimming. The sample profile shows about 120,000 clones; about 80% of them were found once. The top ten constitute 7.5% of the sample.

The collaborating institutions used their own protocols to collect whole blood in K2EDTA tubes. Collaborator samples were shipped for TCRbeta analysis as frozen whole blood, isolated PBMCs, or DNA extracted from either sample type. As concerns this clone: What this receptor recognizes is not known. No qualities accompany the bases; no much larger clone lies one base away.

Sequenced: peripheral blood. The sequence was collected from a man in his 70s with active or convalescent COVID-19. The V and J genes are TRBV7-2 and TRBJ1-6, with the identity of the D gene unclear. The CDR3 has the sequence CASSLEADFNSPLHF. The nucleotide sequence reads as follows: TGTGCCAGCAGCTTAGAGGCGGACTTTAATTCACCCCTCCACTTT.